A single sample gave rise to the 27 T cell receptor beta chains below, sequenced in a study of low-dose radiotherapy and immunotherapy resistance in tumors. Regarding time point: after trial treatment. Treatment meaning: LDRT plus nivolumab, ipilimumab, low-dose cyclophosphamide and aspirin (RACIN trial). Both TCRalpha and TCRbeta chains were reverse transcribed with V-gene-specific primers. The PCR that amplified TCRs ran for around 22 cycles, relying on a constant-region primer and a V-primer adapter. TCRdb ran MiXCR on the reads and lists one entry per CDR3 protein. The table includes 60,000 or so distinct CDR3 sequences, about 25% detected once. Specimen: PBMCs, collected after low-dose radiotherapy plus immunotherapy. These receptor sequences come from a male donor with prostate cancer.

This clonotype was picked up one time. The limits of the CDR3 on the DNA are not certain, so only TCRdb's listed CDR3 is given. The chain recombines TRBV20-1 with TRBJ1-4; TRBD1, as called in the table, went unchecked against the DNA. Germline CDR1 DFQATT, CDR2 SNEGSKA (reference sequence). The CDR3 adds up to 18 amino acids, both ends counted. CDR3 protein: CSARGTGGADNEKLFFFF.

This clonotype was seen repeatedly, ten times or more. This chain uses TRBV7-6 with TRBJ2-3; possible D gene TRBD1, 5 bases. CDR1 is SGHVS and CDR2 is FNYEAQ in the germline V gene. Trimming stripped 5 bases from V and 0 bases from J, with 15 bases between. This CDR3 region has 16 residues. Written as DNA, the CDR3 is TGTGCCAGCAGCCCCGGCAGGGTGGTGAGCACAGATACGCAGTATTTT. It translates to CASSPGRVVSTDTQYF.

This clonotype was observed at least ten times. V gene TRBV24-1 combines with J gene TRBJ2-5; 8 positions match TRBD1. V dropped 4 bases and J dropped 2; count of bases not matched to a gene: 5. This CDR3 contains 15 residues. Germline lookup yields CDR1 KGHDR and CDR2 SFDVKD. The CDR3 bases are TGTGCCACCAGTGACCCCCGGACAGGGCAAGAGACCCAGTACTTC. This encodes CATSDPRTGQETQYF.

This clonotype was seen repeatedly, ten times or more. This chain links TRBV7-2 with TRBJ1-2; perhaps TRBD1 as D (6 bases). Germline values: CDR1 SGHTA, CDR2 FQGNSA. The CDR3 has 14 amino acids. Trimming stripped 2 bases from V and 2 bases from J, with 9 bases between. CDR3 DNA: TGTGCCAGCAGCTTATTAACAGGGAACTATGGCTACACCTTC. Encoded protein: CASSLLTGNYGYTF.

Remarks on this clonotype: The DNA is left out, because the CDR3 cannot be placed on it with certainty; the CDR3 is given as TCRdb lists it. V gene TRBV5-1 combines with J gene TRBJ2-2; the table's TRBD2 call for D was not verified on the DNA. Termini included, the CDR3 measures 18 amino acids. From germline, CDR1 is SGHRS and CDR2 YFSETQ. The CDR3 protein is CASSLGSSGANTGELFFF.

This clonotype was counted ten times or more. The gene calls are TRBV10-3 and TRBJ2-1; 10 nucleotides match TRBD2. The V gene end was trimmed by 8 bases and the J gene end by 0 bases; junction bases not matched to a gene: 10. The CDR3 loop spans 17 amino acids. Looked up from germline, CDR1 is ENHRY and CDR2 is SYGVKD. In DNA form, the CDR3 reads TGTGCCATCCGAAGCGGGAGGGATACAAGCTCCTACAATGAGCAGTTCTTC. This translates into CAIRSGRDTSSYNEQFF.

This sequence joins TRBV6-2 or TRBV6-3 and TRBJ2-7; D perhaps matches TRBD1 (5 bases). V gave up 6 bases and J gave up 6 bases, with 12 bases separating them. This CDR3 has 12 residues. Germline CDR1 MNHEY, CDR2 SVGEGT. The CDR3 region is CASSPGHLEQYF. DNA for the CDR3: TGTGCCAGCAGCCCCGGACATCTCGAGCAGTACTTC.

This clonotype showed up many times. The V call is TRBV29-1, the J call TRBJ2-5, with unresolved D. CDR1 and CDR2 from the germline V gene are SQVTM and ANQGSEA. The CDR3 contains 12 residues. Trimming cost V 6 bases and J 2 bases, with 10 bases left between them. CDR3 in amino acids: CSVLWGQETQYF. The DNA for the CDR3 is TGCAGCGTCCTCTGGGGTCAAGAGACCCAGTACTTC. The full variable domain, with the rest looked up from reference TRBV29-1 and TRBJ2-5, is SAVISQKPSRDICQRGTSLTIQCQVDSQVTMMFWYRQQPGQSLTLIATANQGSEATYESGFVIDKFPISRPNLTFSTLTVSNMSPEDSSIYLCSVLWGQETQYFGPGTRLLVL.

This clonotype was recorded at least ten times. The V call is TRBV24-1, the J call TRBJ2-1, with 13 bases lining up with TRBD2. Per the germline V gene, CDR1 is KGHDR and CDR2 is SFDVKD. This CDR3 comprises 15 residues. V gave up 7 bases and J gave up 2 bases; unmatched junction bases: 1. For the CDR3, the DNA is TGTGCCACCAGCGGGACTAGCGGGACCTACAATGAGCAGTTCTTC. The encoded protein is CATSGTSGTYNEQFF.

This clonotype was counted many times. This chain uses TRBV28 with TRBJ1-6; TRBD1 aligns across 8 bases. The trim removed 10 bases at V and 4 bases at J, leaving 15 bases unmatched. The CDR3 has 17 residues. Germline V gives CDR1 MDHEN, CDR2 SYDVKM. The CDR3 region is CATKKGGQAIYNSPLHF. CDR3 DNA: TGTGCCACCAAAAAGGGGGGACAGGCCATATATAATTCACCCCTCCACTTT.

Details on this clonotype: A read error is possible here, since a much larger clone lies one base away. V and J are TRBV7-3 and TRBJ1-4; D may be TRBD1 (5 bases). The germline V gene encodes CDR1 SGHTA and CDR2 FQGTGA. V was trimmed by 5 bases and J by 8 bases, leaving 18 bases between them. The length of the CDR3 is 15 residues. CDR3 bases: TGTGCCAGCAGCCCAAACGCAGGGAGTTGGGAAAAACTGTTTTTT. The encoded protein is CASSPNAGSWEKLFF.

This clonotype turned up a few times. This chain connects TRBV10-3 to TRBJ2-1; D might be TRBD1 (6 bases). The CDR3 spans 13 residues. V was trimmed by 2 bases and J by 4 bases, leaving 6 bases between them. Per germline, CDR1 ENHRY and CDR2 SYGVKD. CDR3 DNA: TGTGCCATCAGTGAGGACAGGTACAATGAGCAGTTCTTC. This translates into CAISEDRYNEQFF.

This clonotype was counted many times. V is TRBV5-1 and J is TRBJ2-7, with TRBD1 matching over 8 bases. Germline CDR1 and CDR2: SGHRS and YFSETQ. V was clipped by 7 bases and J by 5 bases; unmatched bases: 26. CDR3 size: 19 residues. The CDR3 is CASAGSIVGTGSPVDEQYF. CDR3 nucleotides: TGCGCCAGCGCGGGGAGCATTGTGGGGACAGGATCACCGGTCGACGAGCAGTACTTC.

This clonotype was seen at least ten times. The J gene is TRBJ1-4, the V gene TRBV4-1; D is ambiguous. This CDR3 is built from 18 residues. Trimming cost V 0 bases and J 8 bases, with 22 bases left between them. The germline V gene has CDR1 MGHRA and CDR2 YSYEKL. In DNA, the CDR3 is TGCGCCAGCAGCCAAGATCATATGGCCGAGGCAACGAGGGAAAAACTGTTTTTT. Protein sequence: CASSQDHMAEATREKLFF.

Of note for this clonotype: This may stem from a read error, because a much larger clone lies one nucleotide away. Given the absence of the conserved phenylalanine or tryptophan at the CDR3 end, a read error is likely. V usage is TRBV27 and J usage is TRBJ1-5; D unclear. V was clipped by 2 bases and J by 3 bases, with 8 bases between them. The V gene's germline CDR1 is MNHEY and CDR2 SMNVEV (reference sequence). This CDR3 contains 14 residues. The CDR3 loop is CASSLAGDNQPQHL. CDR3 nucleotides: TGTGCCAGCAGTTTAGCCGGGGACAATCAGCCCCAGCATCTT.

Many counts were recorded for this clonotype. The gene calls are TRBV4-3 and TRBJ2-5, with D possibly being TRBD1 or TRBD2 (5 bases each). The CDR3 has 14 residues. The V end lost 3 bases, the J end lost 4 bases, and 12 bases lay between the germline ends. Germline CDR1 and CDR2: LGHNA and YSLEER. CDR3: CASSHGTARETQYF. CDR3 sequence (DNA): TGCGCCAGCAGCCATGGGACCGCCCGAGAGACCCAGTACTTC.

This clonotype showed up many times. This sequence joins TRBV27 and TRBJ2-7; a possible D gene is TRBD1 (6 bases). With 6 bases removed from V and 3 bases from J, the gap between germline ends came to 9 bases. Germline values: CDR1 MNHEY, CDR2 SMNVEV (reference sequence). The CDR3 totals 12 residues. CDR3 residues: CASSRGGYEQYF. The CDR3 DNA is TGTGCCAGCAGCCGAGGGGGCTACGAGCAGTACTTC.

There are many counts of this clonotype. The genes are TRBV3-1 and TRBJ1-2; 7 bases fit TRBD1. Germline lookup yields CDR1 LGHDT and CDR2 YNNKEL (reference sequence). The CDR3 consists of 14 residues. V gave up 4 bases and J gave up 8 bases; unmatched junction bases: 10. The CDR3 sequence is CASSPLSTGNGYTF. The CDR3 nucleotides are TGTGCCAGCAGCCCATTATCGACAGGGAACGGCTACACCTTC.

Ten or more counts support this clonotype. The V gene is TRBV14, the J gene TRBJ2-7; D unclear. Trimming shortened V by 0 bases and J by 0 bases, and 12 bases separated the two germline ends. Germline lookup yields CDR1 SGHDN and CDR2 FVKESK. The length of the CDR3 is 16 residues. The chain's CDR3 is CASSQEPAPASYEQYF. Here the CDR3 DNA reads TGTGCCAGCAGCCAAGAACCAGCGCCCGCCTCCTACGAGCAGTACTTC. The full variable domain, with the rest looked up from reference TRBV14 and TRBJ2-7, is EAGVTQFPSHSVIEKGQTVTLRCDPISGHDNLYWYRRVMGKEIKFLLHFVKESKQDESGMPNNRFLAERTGGTYSTLKVQPAELEDSGVYFCASSQEPAPASYEQYFGPGTRLTVT.

This clonotype has at least ten counts. CDR3 bases: TGTGCCAGCAGCTTAAGTCAGGGGTACGAGCAGTACTTC. It specifies CASSLSQGYEQYF. The gene calls are TRBV7-9 and TRBJ2-7; possibly TRBD1 for D (6 bases). The CDR3 has 13 amino acids. V was trimmed by 2 bases and J by 4 bases, leaving 9 bases between them. Germline CDR1 and CDR2: SEHNR and FQNEAQ (reference sequence). The whole variable domain, remainder taken from reference TRBV7-9 and TRBJ2-7, is DTGVSQNPRHKITKRGQNVTFRCDPISEHNRLYWYRQTLGQGPEFLTYFQNEAQLEKSRLLSDRFSAERPKGSFSTLEIQRTEQGDSAMYLCASSLSQGYEQYFGPGTRLTVT.

This clonotype showed up many times. The chain recombines TRBV12-3 or TRBV12-4 with TRBJ1-2, with D unclear. The CDR3 is 13 amino acids. Trimming cost V 2 bases and J 2 bases, with 6 bases left between them. Written as DNA, the CDR3 is TGTGCCAGCAGTTTACGGAGAAACTATGGCTACACCTTC. Its translation is CASSLRRNYGYTF.

This clonotype was observed many times. This chain uses TRBV19 with TRBJ1-6, with a weak D call TRBD1 (5 bases). Germline assignment: CDR1 LNHDA and CDR2 SQIVND (reference sequence). V lost 3 bases and J lost 2, with 14 bases in between. The CDR3 runs 17 residues. The CDR3 DNA follows: TGTGCCAGTAGTATCGACAGCGTCGCGACCTATAATTCACCCCTCCACTTT. As protein: CASSIDSVATYNSPLHF.

Regarding this clonotype: A far larger clone is one nucleotide away, so this likely arose from a read error. The chain recombines TRBV7-9 with TRBJ2-7, with D possibly matching TRBD2 (6 bases). The germline V and J ends were trimmed by 2 bases and 7 bases, with 15 bases remaining between them. Germline V gene sequence: CDR1 SEHNR, CDR2 FQNEAQ (reference sequence). This CDR3 comprises 14 residues. The CDR3 DNA sequence: TGTGCCAGCAGCTTACCCCTCCCGGGGGATGAGCAGTACTTC. Its protein product is CASSLPLPGDEQYF.

This clonotype was found many times. V is TRBV12-5 and J is TRBJ2-7, with TRBD2 identical over 8 bases. The junction had 11 bases not matched to a gene; V was cut back by 5 bases and J by 2 bases. The CDR3 contains 16 residues. From germline, CDR1 is LGHNT and CDR2 FRNRAP. This CDR3 is CASGIAGGRIAYEQYF. In nucleotides, the CDR3 is TGTGCTAGTGGTATCGCCGGCGGGAGGATCGCCTACGAGCAGTACTTC.

The V and J genes are TRBV5-1 and TRBJ2-5; 10 positions agree with TRBD2. The length of the CDR3 is 17 residues. V trimming: 4 bases; J trimming: 5 bases; junction bases outside the gene matches: 14. Germline V gene data show CDR1 as SGHRS and CDR2 as YFSETQ. CDR3 DNA: TGCGCCAGCAGCGTTGGGGCTAGCGGGGGTTTCCGGGAGACCCAGTACTTC. Residues: CASSVGASGGFRETQYF.

A word on this clonotype: Given a far larger clone just one base away, this is likely a sequencing read error. The V gene is TRBV19, the J gene TRBJ2-7; the D is unclear. This CDR3 is 13 amino acids long. V lost 3 bases and J lost 7, with 13 bases in between. Germline loops: CDR1 LNHDA, CDR2 SQIVND (reference sequence). Here the CDR3 reads CASSMLGNGEQYF. DNA of the CDR3: TGTGCCAGTAGTATGTTGGGTAACGGTGAGCAGTACTTC. Filled out from reference TRBV19 and TRBJ2-7, the complete variable domain reads DGGITQSPKYLFRKEGQNVTLSCEQNLNHDAMYWYRQDPGQGLRLIYYSQIVNDFQKGDIAEGYSVSREKKESFPLTVTSAQKNPTAFYLCASSMLGNGEQYFGPGTRLTVT.

The rearrangement links TRBV24-1 to TRBJ1-2; D is possibly TRBD1 (5 bases). The CDR3 is 12 residues long. From germline, CDR1 is KGHDR and CDR2 SFDVKD. V shed 4 bases and J shed 8 bases, with 10 bases lying between them. The CDR3, as DNA: TGTGCCACCAGTGAGAGGGGTTTCGGCTACACCTTC. Protein product: CATSERGFGYTF.